One sample yielded the 18 T cell receptor beta chains listed below, sequenced in a study of CD4 T cells in relation to SARS-CoV-2 and coronaviruses. Before the COVID-19 pandemic, during about 2011-2019, CD4+ T cells were taken from unexposed donors. The cells were cultured for around ten days before CD4+ T cells were isolated. These receptors are not linked to any known antigen. Measured with immunoSEQ multiplex PCR; TCRdb has only the in-frame clones, and not every one. The data contain about 21,000 clones, roughly 80% of them singletons. The sequenced sample consisted of CD4+ T cells from PBMCs, cultured in vitro. Receptors originate from a human donor in good health.

A word on this clone: Germline is not matched at one junction end, which may reflect a read error. V is TRBV5-6 and J is TRBJ2-5; D gene unclear. In germline, CDR1 is SGHDT, CDR2 YYEEEE. The CDR3 has 13 amino acids. CDR3: CASTLGAQETQYF. The CDR3 coding sequence is TGTGCCAGCACCTTGGGCGCTCAAGAGACCCAGTACTTC.

This rearrangement joins TRBV6-5 to TRBJ2-7; 9 positions match TRBD1. The CDR3 is made up of 15 amino acids. Germline V gene sequence: CDR1 MNHEY, CDR2 SVGAGI. V shed 4 bases, J shed 0 bases, and the junction held 4 bases outside the gene matches. The CDR3 region is CASSSGTGSSYEQYF. CDR3 nucleotide sequence: TGTGCCAGCAGTTCCGGGACAGGGAGCTCCTACGAGCAGTACTTC.

There are a few counts of this clone. The chain couples TRBV7-2 to TRBJ1-4; 9 bases agree with TRBD1. With V trimmed by 5 bases and J by 7 bases, 8 bases remained unmatched. Germline lookup yields CDR1 SGHTA and CDR2 FQGNSA. The CDR3 has 15 residues. CDR3 sequence reads: CASSPGHRGREKLFF. The CDR3 bases are TGTGCCAGCAGCCCGGGCCACAGGGGGCGTGAAAAACTGTTTTTT.

V usage is TRBV6-1 and J usage is TRBJ1-3; D perhaps matches TRBD1 (6 bases). Trimming pared 1 base from V and 1 base from J, leaving 20 bases between. Germline CDR1 reads MNHNS; CDR2 reads SASEGT. CDR3 length: 19 residues. CDR3 DNA: TGTGCCAGCAGTGAAGAGGGGGAGATCAACGCGGGGTCTGGAAACACCATATATTTT. Protein product: CASSEEGEINAGSGNTIYF.

This clone was observed a handful of times. The gene calls are TRBV21-1 and TRBJ1-2; the D call TRBD1 from the table was never checked on the DNA. TRBV21-1 is annotated as a pseudogene. The CDR3 is 15 residues long. The CDR3 bases are TGTGCCAGCAGCAGCCGAACAGGGGGCGCGAATGGCTACACCTTC. It yields the protein CASSSRTGGANGYTF.

This clone was seen only once. V and J are TRBV6-2 or TRBV6-3 and TRBJ2-5, with TRBD2 identical over 8 bases. This CDR3 is 15 amino acids long. Per germline, CDR1 MNHEY and CDR2 SVGEGT. The V gene end was trimmed by 3 bases and the J gene end by 5 bases; junction bases not matched to a gene: 8. CDR3 sequence: CASSYPAGGSETQYF. CDR3 bases: TGTGCCAGCAGTTATCCCGCGGGGGGATCGGAGACCCAGTACTTC.

DNA for the CDR3: TGTGCCAGTAGTACGGGACGAACTTCCCCGTACTTC. It specifies CASSTGRTSPYF. This chain links TRBV19 with TRBJ2-4; perhaps D is TRBD1 or TRBD2 (5 bases each). Between the trimmed V and J ends, which lost 4 bases and 15 bases, there was a span of 16 bases. CDR3 length: 12 residues. CDR1 is LNHDA, CDR2 SQIVND, per germline (reference sequence).

The genes are TRBV12-3 or TRBV12-4 and TRBJ1-4, with D unresolved. The CDR3 length is 13 residues. V dropped 3 bases and J dropped 7 bases, with 9 bases sitting between them. The CDR3 protein is CASSFGGPEKLFF. The CDR3 DNA follows: TGTGCCAGCAGTTTTGGAGGGCCTGAAAAACTGTTTTTT.

This chain connects TRBV7-2 to TRBJ2-1; no clear D. Trimming pared 4 bases from V and 7 bases from J, leaving 11 bases between. The CDR3 runs to 13 residues. Germline lookup yields CDR1 SGHTA and CDR2 FQGNSA. Here the CDR3 DNA reads TGTGCCAGCAGCTCAAGTTTCCTGAATGAGCAGTTCTTC. Translating it yields CASSSSFLNEQFF.

The chain combines TRBV5-6 with TRBJ1-1; D is unclear. V was shortened by 3 bases and J by 3 bases, with 3 bases between the two germline ends. The germline gives CDR1 SGHDT, CDR2 YYEEEE. The CDR3 totals 11 residues. In DNA form, the CDR3 reads TGTGCCAGCAGCTACGACACTGAAGCTTTCTTT. Protein product: CASSYDTEAFF.

V gene TRBV19 combines with J gene TRBJ1-4, with D possibly TRBD1 on 6 matching bases. V lost 5 bases to trimming and J lost 2 bases, with 12 bases between them. The CDR3 is 15 residues long. Per germline, CDR1 LNHDA and CDR2 SQIVND (reference sequence). This CDR3 is CASSQGSATNEKLFF. In DNA form, the CDR3 reads TGTGCCAGTAGTCAGGGGTCGGCCACTAATGAAAAACTGTTTTTT.

In its sample, this clone was seen a few times. CDR3 sequence reads: CASSEGDRAEAFF. The CDR3 nucleotides are TGTGCCAGCAGTGAAGGTGATAGGGCTGAAGCTTTCTTT. The chain uses TRBV6-1 and TRBJ1-1; D is unclear. This CDR3 region has 13 residues. The germline V gene has CDR1 MNHNS and CDR2 SASEGT. V was shortened by 1 base and J by 6 bases, with 9 bases between the two germline ends.

This chain links TRBV6-5 with TRBJ2-1; maybe TRBD2 (5 bases). This CDR3 is 12 amino acids long. V gave up 0 bases and J gave up 8 bases, with 5 bases separating them. Germline V gene lookup returns CDR1 MNHEY and CDR2 SVGAGI. CDR3 amino acids: CASSYSADEQFF. CDR3 DNA sequence: TGTGCCAGCAGTTACTCAGCGGATGAGCAGTTCTTC.

Only a few counts were recorded for this clone. The rearrangement links TRBV7-9 to TRBJ1-3; weak D call: TRBD1 (6 bases). The CDR3 sequence is 13 residues long. Germline CDR1 SEHNR, CDR2 FQNEAQ (reference sequence). Trimming pared 8 bases from V and 3 bases from J, leaving 11 bases between. Written as DNA, the CDR3 is TGTGCCAGCGCACAGGGACGTGGAAACACCATATATTTT. Translating it yields CASAQGRGNTIYF.

The V gene is TRBV11-2, the J gene TRBJ1-3, with D uncertain. V lost 4 bases and J lost 2, with 6 bases in between. Germline V gene sequence: CDR1 SGHAT, CDR2 FQNNGV. The CDR3 extends over 13 amino acids. The CDR3 sequence is CASSSPAGNTIYF. CDR3 sequence (DNA): TGTGCCAGCAGCTCCCCTGCTGGAAACACCATATATTTT.

For the CDR3, the DNA is TGTGCCAGCAGTTCGAGTTATGAAAAACTGTTTTTT. Its protein product is CASSSSYEKLFF. J is TRBJ1-4 and V is TRBV28; D not certain. Trimming stripped 4 bases from V and 6 bases from J, with 6 bases between. CDR1 is MDHEN, CDR2 SYDVKM, per germline. The CDR3 is made up of 12 amino acids.

The gene calls are TRBV7-9 and TRBJ2-6; tentative D call: TRBD1 (5 bases). Trimming left V 5 bases short and J 0 bases short, with 17 bases between. The germline gives CDR1 SEHNR, CDR2 FQNEAQ (reference sequence). CDR3 length equals 18 residues. The CDR3 DNA is TGTGCCAGCAGCCAAAGGACACCGAAAAGCTCTGGGGCCAACGTCCTGACTTTC. This encodes CASSQRTPKSSGANVLTF. Full variable domain (remainder filled in from reference TRBV7-9 and TRBJ2-6): DTGVSQNPRHKITKRGQNVTFRCDPISEHNRLYWYRQTLGQGPEFLTYFQNEAQLEKSRLLSDRFSAERPKGSFSTLEIQRTEQGDSAMYLCASSQRTPKSSGANVLTFGAGSRLTVL.

The V gene is TRBV5-1, the J gene TRBJ2-7; D possibly matches TRBD1 or TRBD2 (5 bases each). V shed 3 bases and J shed 0 bases, with 7 bases lying between them. CDR3 length equals 13 residues. Germline V gene data show CDR1 as SGHRS and CDR2 as YFSETQ. CDR3 bases: TGCGCCAGCAGCTCAGGGAGCTCCTACGAGCAGTACTTC. Translating it yields CASSSGSSYEQYF.